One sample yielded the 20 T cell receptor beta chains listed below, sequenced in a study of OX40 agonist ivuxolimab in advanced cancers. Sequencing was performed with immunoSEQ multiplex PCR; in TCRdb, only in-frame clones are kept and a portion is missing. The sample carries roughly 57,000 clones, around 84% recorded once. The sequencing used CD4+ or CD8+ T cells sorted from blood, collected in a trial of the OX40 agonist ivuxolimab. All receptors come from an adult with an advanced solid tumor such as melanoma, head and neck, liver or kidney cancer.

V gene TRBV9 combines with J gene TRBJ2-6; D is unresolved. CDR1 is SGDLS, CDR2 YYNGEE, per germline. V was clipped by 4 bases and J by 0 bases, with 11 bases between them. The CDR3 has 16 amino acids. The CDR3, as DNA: TGTGCCAGCAGCCACGGACGGTCCTCTGGGGCCAACGTCCTGACTTTC. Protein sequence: CASSHGRSSGANVLTF.

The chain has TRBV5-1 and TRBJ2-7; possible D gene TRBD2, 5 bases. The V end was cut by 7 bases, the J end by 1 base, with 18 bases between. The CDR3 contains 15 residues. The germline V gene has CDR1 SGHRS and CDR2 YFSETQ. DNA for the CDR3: TGCGCCAGCCGGGGTATAGCAGGTGGGTCCTACGAGCAGTACTTC. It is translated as CASRGIAGGSYEQYF.

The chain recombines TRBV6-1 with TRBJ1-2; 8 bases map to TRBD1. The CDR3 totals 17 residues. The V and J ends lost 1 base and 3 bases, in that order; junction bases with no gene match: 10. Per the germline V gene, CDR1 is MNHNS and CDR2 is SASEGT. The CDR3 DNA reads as TGTGCCAGCAGTGAAGTGGGAGACAGGGGAGCGTACTATGGCTACACCTTC. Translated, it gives CASSEVGDRGAYYGYTF.

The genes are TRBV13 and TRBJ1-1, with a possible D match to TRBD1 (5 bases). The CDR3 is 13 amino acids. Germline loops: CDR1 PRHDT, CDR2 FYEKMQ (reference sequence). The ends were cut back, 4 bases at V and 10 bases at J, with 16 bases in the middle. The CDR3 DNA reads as TGTGCCAGCAGCTCCTCTCCCGAGGGGTCAGCTTTCTTT. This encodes CASSSSPEGSAFF. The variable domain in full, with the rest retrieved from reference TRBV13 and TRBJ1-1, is AAGVIQSPRHLIKEKRETATLKCYPIPRHDTVYWYQQGPGQDPQFLISFYEKMQSDKGSIPDRFSAQQFSDYHSELNMSSLELGDSALYFCASSSSPEGSAFFGQGTRLTVV.

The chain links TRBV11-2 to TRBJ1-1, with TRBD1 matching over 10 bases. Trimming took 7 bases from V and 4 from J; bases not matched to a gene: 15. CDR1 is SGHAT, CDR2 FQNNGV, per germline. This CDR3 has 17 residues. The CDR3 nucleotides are TGTGCCAGCATCCCCCTGGGGACAGGGGTGCGGGGCACTGAAGCTTTCTTT. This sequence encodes CASIPLGTGVRGTEAFF.

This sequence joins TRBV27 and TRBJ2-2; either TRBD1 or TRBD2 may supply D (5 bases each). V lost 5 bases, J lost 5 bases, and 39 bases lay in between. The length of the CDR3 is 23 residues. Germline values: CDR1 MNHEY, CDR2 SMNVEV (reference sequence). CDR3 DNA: TGTGCCAGCAGTCCTACCCCGGACGGGGCGGGCGAAGTTGTTATTCGAAAAACCGGGGAGCTGTTTTTT. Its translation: CASSPTPDGAGEVVIRKTGELFF.

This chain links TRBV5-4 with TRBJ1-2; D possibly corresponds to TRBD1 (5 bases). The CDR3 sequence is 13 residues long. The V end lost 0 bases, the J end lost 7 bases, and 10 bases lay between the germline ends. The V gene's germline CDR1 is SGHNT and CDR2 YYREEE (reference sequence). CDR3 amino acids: CASSLAREGGYTF. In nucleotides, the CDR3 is TGTGCCAGCAGCTTGGCCAGGGAGGGTGGCTACACCTTC.

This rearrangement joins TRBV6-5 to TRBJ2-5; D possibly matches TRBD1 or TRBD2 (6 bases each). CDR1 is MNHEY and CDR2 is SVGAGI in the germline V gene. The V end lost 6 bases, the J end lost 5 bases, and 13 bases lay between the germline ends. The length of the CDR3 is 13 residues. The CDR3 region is CASRNTGRETQYF. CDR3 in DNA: TGTGCCAGCAGAAATACAGGGAGGGAGACCCAGTACTTC.

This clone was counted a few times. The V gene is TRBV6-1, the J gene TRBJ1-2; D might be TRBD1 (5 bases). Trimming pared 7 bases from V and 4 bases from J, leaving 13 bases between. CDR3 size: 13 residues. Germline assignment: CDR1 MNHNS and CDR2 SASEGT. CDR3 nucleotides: TGTGCCAGCAACCCCACAGGATCCTATGGCTACACCTTC. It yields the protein CASNPTGSYGYTF.

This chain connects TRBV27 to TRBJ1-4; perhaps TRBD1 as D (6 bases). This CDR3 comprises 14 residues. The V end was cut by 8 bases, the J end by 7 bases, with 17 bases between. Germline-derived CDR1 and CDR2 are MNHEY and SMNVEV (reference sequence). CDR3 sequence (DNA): TGTGCCAGCGGAATCGGGGGGCGGGGTGAAAAACTGTTTTTT. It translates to CASGIGGRGEKLFF.

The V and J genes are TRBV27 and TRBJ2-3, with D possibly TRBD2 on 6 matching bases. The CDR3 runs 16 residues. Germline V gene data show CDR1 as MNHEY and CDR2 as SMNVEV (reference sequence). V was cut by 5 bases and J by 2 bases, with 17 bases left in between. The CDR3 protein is CASSPVAGMYTDTQYF. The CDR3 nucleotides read TGTGCCAGCAGTCCCGTGGCGGGGATGTACACAGATACGCAGTATTTT.

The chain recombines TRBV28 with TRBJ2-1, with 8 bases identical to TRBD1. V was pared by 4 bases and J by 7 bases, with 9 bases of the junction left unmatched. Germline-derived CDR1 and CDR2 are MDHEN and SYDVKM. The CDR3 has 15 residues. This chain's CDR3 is CASSSLDRGRNEQFF. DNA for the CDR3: TGTGCCAGCAGTTCCCTCGACAGGGGAAGGAATGAGCAGTTCTTC.

The CDR3 is CASRRDRAAEAFF. The CDR3 bases are TGTGCCAGTAGGCGTGACAGGGCTGCTGAAGCTTTCTTT. The chain uses TRBV19 and TRBJ1-1, with 7 bases aligning to TRBD1. The length of the CDR3 is 13 residues. Trimming took 6 bases from V and 6 from J; bases not matched to a gene: 7. Germline values: CDR1 LNHDA, CDR2 SQIVND (reference sequence).

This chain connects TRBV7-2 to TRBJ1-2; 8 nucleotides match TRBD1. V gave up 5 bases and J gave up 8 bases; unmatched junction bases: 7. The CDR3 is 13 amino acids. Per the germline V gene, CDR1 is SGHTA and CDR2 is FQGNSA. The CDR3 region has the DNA TGTGCCAGCAGCCCGGACAGGGCGCAGGGCTACACCTTC. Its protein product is CASSPDRAQGYTF.

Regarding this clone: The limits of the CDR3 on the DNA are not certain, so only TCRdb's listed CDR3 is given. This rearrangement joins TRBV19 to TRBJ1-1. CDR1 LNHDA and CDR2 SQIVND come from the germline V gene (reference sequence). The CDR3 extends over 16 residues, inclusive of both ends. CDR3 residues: CASTSGGGHGNTEAFF.

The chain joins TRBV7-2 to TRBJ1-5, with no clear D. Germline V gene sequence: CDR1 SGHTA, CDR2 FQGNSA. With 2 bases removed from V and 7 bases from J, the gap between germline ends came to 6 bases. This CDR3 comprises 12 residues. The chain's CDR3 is CASSLNFQPQHF. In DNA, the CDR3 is TGTGCCAGCAGCTTAAATTTCCAGCCCCAGCATTTT.

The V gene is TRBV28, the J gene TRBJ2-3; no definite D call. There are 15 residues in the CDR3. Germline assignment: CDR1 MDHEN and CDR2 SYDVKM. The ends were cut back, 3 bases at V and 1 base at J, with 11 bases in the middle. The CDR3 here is CASSFAIPGTDTQYF. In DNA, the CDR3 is TGTGCCAGCAGTTTCGCCATCCCGGGCACAGATACGCAGTATTTT.

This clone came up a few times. The CDR3 region is CASSPTGGARQPQHF. DNA for the CDR3: TGTGCCAGCAGCCCGACAGGGGGAGCTAGGCAGCCCCAGCATTTT. J is TRBJ1-5 and V is TRBV27; 9 bases agree with TRBD1. Looked up from germline, CDR1 is MNHEY and CDR2 is SMNVEV (reference sequence). V shed 6 bases, J shed 7 bases, and the junction held 10 bases outside the gene matches. This CDR3 has 15 amino acids.

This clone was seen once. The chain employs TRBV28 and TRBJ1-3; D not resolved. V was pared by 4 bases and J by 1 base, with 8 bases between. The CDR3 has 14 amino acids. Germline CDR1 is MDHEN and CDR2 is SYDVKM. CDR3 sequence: CASSSAGSGNTIYF. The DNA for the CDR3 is TGTGCCAGCAGTTCCGCTGGTTCTGGAAACACCATATATTTT.

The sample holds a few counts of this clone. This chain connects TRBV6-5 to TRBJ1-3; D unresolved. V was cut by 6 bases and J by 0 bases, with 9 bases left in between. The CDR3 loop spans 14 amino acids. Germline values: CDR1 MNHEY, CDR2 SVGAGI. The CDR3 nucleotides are TGTGCCAGCAGCGACGGCGTCTCTGGAAACACCATATATTTT. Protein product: CASSDGVSGNTIYF.